The 10 T cell receptor beta chains in this list originate from one sample, sequenced in a study of blood T cell repertoires in COVID-19. Assay used: immunoSEQ multiplex PCR; TCRdb lists only in-frame clones, some missing. The sample has about 28,000 clones, approximately 76% seen once. The sample consisted of peripheral blood. These receptors originate from a man aged 65 to 85 with acute or convalescent COVID-19.

The V and J genes are TRBV6-6 and TRBJ1-2; tentative D call: TRBD1 (6 bases). The CDR3 runs to 15 residues. The germline V gene encodes CDR1 MNHNY and CDR2 SVGAGI (reference sequence). The ends were cut back, 5 bases at V and 0 bases at J, with 13 bases in the middle. CDR3 in amino acids: CASSARQDANYGYTF. The DNA for the CDR3 is TGTGCCAGCAGTGCCCGACAGGATGCTAACTATGGCTACACCTTC.

The chain links TRBV28 to TRBJ2-7; 14 bases match TRBD2. The trim removed 4 bases at V and 4 bases at J, leaving 12 bases unmatched. Per the germline V gene, CDR1 is MDHEN and CDR2 is SYDVKM. This CDR3 region has 18 residues. CDR3 sequence reads: CASSSTRGTSGSSYEQYF. The CDR3, as DNA: TGTGCCAGCAGTTCTACACGCGGGACTAGCGGGAGTAGTTACGAGCAGTACTTC.

The genes are TRBV6-2 or TRBV6-3 and TRBJ2-2; 7 bases are shared with TRBD1. Trimming cost V 5 bases and J 4 bases; bases outside gene matches: 7. Germline CDR1 is MNHEY and CDR2 is SVGEGT. The CDR3 consists of 15 residues. CDR3 region: CASSLPGGITGELFF. In DNA, the CDR3 is TGTGCCAGCAGTCTTCCAGGGGGAATCACCGGGGAGCTGTTTTTT.

The CDR3 sequence is CATSDFNSNQPQHF. The CDR3 DNA is TGTGCCACCAGTGATTTCAATAGCAATCAGCCCCAGCATTTT. V is TRBV24-1 and J is TRBJ1-5; D unclear. The V gene's germline CDR1 is KGHDR and CDR2 SFDVKD. Trimming removed 1 base at V and 0 bases at J, with 3 bases between. This CDR3 contains 14 residues.

This clone was counted only a few times. The V and J genes are TRBV7-9 and TRBJ2-7, with D perhaps matching TRBD1 (7 bases). The CDR3 runs 15 residues. Germline V gene sequence: CDR1 SEHNR, CDR2 FQNEAQ (reference sequence). Trimming pared 4 bases from V and 6 bases from J, leaving 19 bases between. The CDR3 reads CASSSRTGGESEQYF. CDR3 bases: TGTGCCAGCAGCTCTAGGACAGGAGGGGAATCCGAGCAGTACTTC. Full variable domain (outside the CDR3, taken from reference TRBV7-9 and TRBJ2-7): DTGVSQNPRHKITKRGQNVTFRCDPISEHNRLYWYRQTLGQGPEFLTYFQNEAQLEKSRLLSDRFSAERPKGSFSTLEIQRTEQGDSAMYLCASSSRTGGESEQYFGPGTRLTVT.

A single count supports this clone. This chain links TRBV28 with TRBJ1-2; D gene uncertain. Germline CDR1 is MDHEN and CDR2 is SYDVKM. The CDR3 is made up of 15 amino acids. With 5 bases removed from V and 4 bases from J, the gap between germline ends came to 17 bases. The CDR3 sequence is CASSPRQAVSYGYTF. CDR3 nucleotides: TGTGCCAGCAGTCCCCGGCAGGCCGTCAGCTATGGCTACACCTTC.

J is TRBJ1-1 and V is TRBV5-6; 8 bases agree with TRBD1. Germline V lookup: CDR1 SGHDT, CDR2 YYEEEE. J lost 8 bases, V lost 4 bases, and 10 bases had no gene match. This CDR3 comprises 14 residues. CDR3 protein: CASSEQDRAREAFF. In DNA, the CDR3 is TGTGCCAGCAGCGAGCAGGACAGGGCTCGCGAAGCTTTCTTT.

The chain uses TRBV18 and TRBJ2-7, with D possibly being TRBD1 (5 bases). Germline CDR1 is KGHSH and CDR2 is LQKENI. The CDR3 extends over 16 amino acids. V lost 8 bases to trimming and J lost 3 bases, with 23 bases between them. The CDR3 spells CASRNVGQGVSYEQYF. DNA for the CDR3: TGTGCCAGCAGGAACGTGGGGCAAGGGGTAAGCTACGAGCAGTACTTC. The full variable domain, completed using reference TRBV18 and TRBJ2-7, is NAGVMQNPRHLVRRRGQEARLRCSPMKGHSHVYWYRQLPEEGLKFMVYLQKENIIDESGMPKERFSAEFPKEGPSILRIQQVVRGDSAAYFCASRNVGQGVSYEQYFGPGTRLTVT.

This clone was seen a few times. V is TRBV5-1 and J is TRBJ2-5; tentative D call: TRBD2 (6 bases). Germline loops: CDR1 SGHRS, CDR2 YFSETQ. Trimming shortened V by 0 bases and J by 5 bases, and 11 bases separated the two germline ends. The CDR3 covers 14 residues. CDR3 nucleotide sequence: TGCGCCAGCAGCTTGGGGCGGGGAAGCGAGACCCAGTACTTC. Translating it yields CASSLGRGSETQYF.

V gene TRBV6-2 or TRBV6-3 combines with J gene TRBJ1-2; D not resolved. The CDR3 extends over 13 amino acids. Trimming removed 6 bases from V and 4 bases from J, with 12 bases in between. CDR1 is MNHEY, CDR2 SVGEGT, per germline. For the CDR3, the DNA is TGTGCCAGCAGCCCTACAGAAACCTATGGCTACACCTTC. This gives the protein CASSPTETYGYTF.